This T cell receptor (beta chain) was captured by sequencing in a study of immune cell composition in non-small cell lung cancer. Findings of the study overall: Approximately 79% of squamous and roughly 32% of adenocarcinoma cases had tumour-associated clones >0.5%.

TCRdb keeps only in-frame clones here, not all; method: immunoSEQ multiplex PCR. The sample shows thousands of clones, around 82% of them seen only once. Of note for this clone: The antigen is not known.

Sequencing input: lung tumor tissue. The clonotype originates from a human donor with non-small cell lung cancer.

The CDR3 here is CASSEGTGNEKLFF. CDR3 in DNA: TGTGCCAGCAGTGAAGGGACAGGGAATGAAAAACTGTTTTTT. V is TRBV6-1 and J is TRBJ1-4; 8 positions agree with TRBD1. Trimming took 1 base from V and 5 from J; bases not matched to a gene: 0. Germline assignment: CDR1 MNHNS and CDR2 SASEGT. The CDR3 is 14 residues long.